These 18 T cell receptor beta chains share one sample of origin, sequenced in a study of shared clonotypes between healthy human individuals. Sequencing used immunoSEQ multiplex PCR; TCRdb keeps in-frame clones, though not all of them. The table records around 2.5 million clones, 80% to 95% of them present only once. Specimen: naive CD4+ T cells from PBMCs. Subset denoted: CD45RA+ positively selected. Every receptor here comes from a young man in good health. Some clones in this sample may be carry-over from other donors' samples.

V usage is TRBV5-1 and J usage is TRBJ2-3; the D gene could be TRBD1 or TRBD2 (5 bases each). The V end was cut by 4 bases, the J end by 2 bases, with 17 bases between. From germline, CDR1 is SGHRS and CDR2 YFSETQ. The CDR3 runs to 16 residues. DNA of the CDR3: TGCGCCAGCAGCGTGGGCCCGGGGCTGTCCACAGATACGCAGTATTTT. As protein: CASSVGPGLSTDTQYF.

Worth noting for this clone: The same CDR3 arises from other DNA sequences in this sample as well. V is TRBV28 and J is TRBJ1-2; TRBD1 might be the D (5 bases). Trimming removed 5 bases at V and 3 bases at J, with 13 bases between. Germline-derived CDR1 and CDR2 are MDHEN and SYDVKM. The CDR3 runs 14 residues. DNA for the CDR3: TGTGCCAGCAGTAGCCCCGGGGGGGACTATGGCTACACCTTC. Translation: CASSSPGGDYGYTF.

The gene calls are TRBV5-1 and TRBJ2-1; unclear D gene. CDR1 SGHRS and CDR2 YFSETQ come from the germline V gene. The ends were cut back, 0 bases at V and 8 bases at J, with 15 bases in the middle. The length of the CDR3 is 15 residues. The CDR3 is CASSLGILSRDEQFF. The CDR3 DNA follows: TGCGCCAGCAGCTTGGGGATCCTCTCCCGAGATGAGCAGTTCTTC.

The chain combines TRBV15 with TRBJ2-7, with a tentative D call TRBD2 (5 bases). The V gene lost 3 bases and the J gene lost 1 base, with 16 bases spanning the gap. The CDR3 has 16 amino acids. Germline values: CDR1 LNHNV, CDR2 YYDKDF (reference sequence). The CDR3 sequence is CATSRGGRGRSYEQYF. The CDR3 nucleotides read TGTGCCACCAGCAGGGGTGGGAGAGGTCGGTCCTACGAGCAGTACTTC.

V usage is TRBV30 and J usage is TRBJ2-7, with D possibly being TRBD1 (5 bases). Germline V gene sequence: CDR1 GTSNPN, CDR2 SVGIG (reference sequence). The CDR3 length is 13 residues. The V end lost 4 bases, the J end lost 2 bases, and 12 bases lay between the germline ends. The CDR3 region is CAWIPSRAYEQYF. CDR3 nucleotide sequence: TGTGCCTGGATCCCAAGCAGGGCCTACGAGCAGTACTTC.

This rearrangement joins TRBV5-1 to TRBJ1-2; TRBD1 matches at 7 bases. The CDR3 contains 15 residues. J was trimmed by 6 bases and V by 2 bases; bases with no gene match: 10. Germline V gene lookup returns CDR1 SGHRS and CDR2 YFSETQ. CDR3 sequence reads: CASSLSTGPFDGYTF. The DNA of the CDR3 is TGCGCCAGCAGCTTATCGACAGGGCCTTTTGATGGCTACACCTTC.

The CDR3 DNA is TGTGCCATCCGGGGGCTAGCGACCCACAATGAGCAGTTCTTC. Its protein product is CAIRGLATHNEQFF. This chain connects TRBV10-3 to TRBJ2-1; D may be TRBD1 or TRBD2 (6 bases each). The CDR3 length is 14 residues. Germline CDR1 is ENHRY and CDR2 is SYGVKD. V was pared by 8 bases and J by 5 bases, with 16 bases between.

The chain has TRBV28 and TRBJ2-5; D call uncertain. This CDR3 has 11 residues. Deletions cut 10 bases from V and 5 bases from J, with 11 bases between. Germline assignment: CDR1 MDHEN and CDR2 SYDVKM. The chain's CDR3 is CAIAKRETQYF. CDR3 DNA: TGTGCCATCGCCAAGAGGGAGACCCAGTACTTC.

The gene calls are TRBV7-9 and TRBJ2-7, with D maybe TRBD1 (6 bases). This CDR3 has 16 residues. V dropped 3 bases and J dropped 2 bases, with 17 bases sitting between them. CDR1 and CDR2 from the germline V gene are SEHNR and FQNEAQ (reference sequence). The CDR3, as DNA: TGTGCCAGCAGCTTCCCAGAGGGGGATGGGCCCTACGAGCAGTACTTC. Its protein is CASSFPEGDGPYEQYF.

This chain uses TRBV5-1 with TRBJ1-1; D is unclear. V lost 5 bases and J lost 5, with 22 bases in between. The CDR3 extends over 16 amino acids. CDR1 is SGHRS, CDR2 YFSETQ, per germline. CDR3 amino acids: CASRDQPDAVGTEAFF. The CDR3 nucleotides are TGCGCCAGCAGAGACCAACCCGACGCGGTAGGAACTGAAGCTTTCTTT.

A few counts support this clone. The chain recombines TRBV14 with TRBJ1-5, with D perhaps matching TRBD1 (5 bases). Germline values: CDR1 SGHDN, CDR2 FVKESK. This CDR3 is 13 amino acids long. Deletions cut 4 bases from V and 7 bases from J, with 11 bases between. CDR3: CASSLGVGQPQHF. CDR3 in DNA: TGTGCCAGCAGCCTGGGGGTAGGACAGCCCCAGCATTTT.

The CDR3 loop reads CASSLGDGREQYF. CDR3 bases: TGCGCCAGCAGCTTGGGGGACGGGCGCGAGCAGTACTTC. J is TRBJ2-7 and V is TRBV5-1; D assignment may be TRBD1 or TRBD2 (5 bases each). The CDR3 extends over 13 amino acids. Germline V gives CDR1 SGHRS, CDR2 YFSETQ. Trimming took 0 bases from V and 6 from J, leaving 10 bases between them.

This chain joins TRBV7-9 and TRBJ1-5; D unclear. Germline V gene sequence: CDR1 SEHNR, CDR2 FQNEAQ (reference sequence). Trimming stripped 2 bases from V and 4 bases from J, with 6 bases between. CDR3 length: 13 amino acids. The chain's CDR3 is CASSLTENQPQHF. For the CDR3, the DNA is TGTGCCAGCAGCTTAACGGAGAATCAGCCCCAGCATTTT.

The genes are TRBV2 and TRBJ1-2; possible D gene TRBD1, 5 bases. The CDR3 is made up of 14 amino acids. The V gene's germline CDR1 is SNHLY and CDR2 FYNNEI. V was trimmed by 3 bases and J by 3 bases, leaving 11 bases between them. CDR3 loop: CASSDGRVDYGYTF. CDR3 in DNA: TGTGCCAGCAGTGACGGCAGGGTGGACTATGGCTACACCTTC.

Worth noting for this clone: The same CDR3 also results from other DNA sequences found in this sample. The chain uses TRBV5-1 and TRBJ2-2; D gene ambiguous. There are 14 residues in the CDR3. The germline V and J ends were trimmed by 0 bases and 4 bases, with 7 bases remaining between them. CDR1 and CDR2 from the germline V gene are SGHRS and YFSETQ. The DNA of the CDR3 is TGCGCCAGCAGCTTGGGGGGTCCCACCGGGGAGCTGTTTTTT. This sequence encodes CASSLGGPTGELFF.

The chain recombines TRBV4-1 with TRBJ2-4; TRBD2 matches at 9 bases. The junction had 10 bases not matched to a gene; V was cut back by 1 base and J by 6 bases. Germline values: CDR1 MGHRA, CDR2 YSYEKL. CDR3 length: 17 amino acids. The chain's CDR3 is CASSQGAGGRRGNIQYF. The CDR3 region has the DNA TGCGCCAGCAGCCAAGGGGCGGGAGGGCGGCGGGGAAACATTCAGTACTTC.

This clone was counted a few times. CDR3 sequence (DNA): TGTGCCGGCACGCCGGATCGGGGCAATCAGCCCCAGCATTTT. This codes for CAGTPDRGNQPQHF. The chain carries TRBV2 and TRBJ1-5; D gene unclear. This CDR3 comprises 14 residues. Per the germline V gene, CDR1 is SNHLY and CDR2 is FYNNEI. V lost 11 bases and J 2 bases, leaving 16 bases between the germline ends.

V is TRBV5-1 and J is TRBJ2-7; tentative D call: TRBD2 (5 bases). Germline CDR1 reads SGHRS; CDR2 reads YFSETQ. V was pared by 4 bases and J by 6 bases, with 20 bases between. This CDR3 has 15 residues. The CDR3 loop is CASSPGIFASGEQYF. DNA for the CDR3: TGCGCCAGCAGCCCCGGGATCTTCGCTTCGGGCGAGCAGTACTTC.